Each of the 17 T cell receptor beta chains below was sequenced from the same sample in a study of shared clonotypes between healthy human individuals. The table came from immunoSEQ multiplex PCR; TCRdb's copy has only in-frame clones and leaves some out. The sample shows some 510,000 clones, less than 85% of them seen only once. The specimen sequenced was PBMCs. Receptors originate from a woman aged 40-49 years in good health. Some clones in this sample may be carry-over from other donors' samples.

This clone was observed a single time. The V call is TRBV5-5, the J call TRBJ2-2; D perhaps matches TRBD1 (6 bases). Germline-derived CDR1 and CDR2 are SGHKS and YYEKEE (reference sequence). CDR3 length: 14 residues. V was clipped by 4 bases and J by 4 bases, with 11 bases between them. As DNA, the CDR3 is TGTGCCAGCAGCCCAGGGGCCGGCACCGGGGAGCTGTTTTTT. It yields the protein CASSPGAGTGELFF.

This clone was seen only once. This chain links TRBV10-3 with TRBJ2-5; TRBD1 aligns across 8 bases. Germline loops: CDR1 ENHRY, CDR2 SYGVKD. V lost 6 bases to trimming and J lost 6 bases; unmatched junction nucleotides: 12. The CDR3 consists of 15 residues. The CDR3 protein is CAISEDRGPWKTQYF. The DNA of the CDR3 is TGTGCCATCAGCGAAGACAGGGGCCCGTGGAAGACCCAGTACTTC.

The CDR3 is CASSEYMSSYNEQFF. In DNA, the CDR3 is TGTGCCAGCAGTGAATACATGAGCTCCTACAATGAGCAGTTCTTC. This chain joins TRBV2 and TRBJ2-1, with no clear D. The ends were cut back, 2 bases at V and 0 bases at J, with 8 bases in the middle. Germline CDR1 reads SNHLY; CDR2 reads FYNNEI. The length of the CDR3 is 15 residues.

As to this clone: This is likely an artifact of a read error, given a far larger clone one base away. Other DNA variants within this sample encode the same CDR3. CDR3 amino acids: CASSLDSNQPQHF. CDR3 nucleotide sequence: TGTGCCAGCAGTTTGGATAGCAATCAGCCCCAGCATTTT. The V and J genes are TRBV28 and TRBJ1-5; D is ambiguous. Trimming removed 3 bases at V and 0 bases at J, with 3 bases between. The CDR3 length is 13 residues. Germline V gene data show CDR1 as MDHEN and CDR2 as SYDVKM.

The V gene is TRBV11-2, the J gene TRBJ2-2; D not certain. The CDR3 loop spans 17 amino acids. Germline V gene lookup returns CDR1 SGHAT and CDR2 FQNNGV. V was cut by 3 bases and J by 0 bases, with 14 bases left in between. CDR3 sequence reads: CASSFQITGPNTGELFF. The CDR3 region has the DNA TGTGCCAGCAGCTTCCAGATCACCGGGCCGAACACCGGGGAGCTGTTTTTT.

The rearrangement joins TRBV11-2 to TRBJ1-3; 9 bases map to TRBD1. The V gene end was trimmed by 5 bases and the J gene end by 8 bases; junction bases not matched to a gene: 10. This CDR3 region has 15 residues. Germline CDR1 and CDR2: SGHAT and FQNNGV. CDR3: CASSAPRDRAHTIYF. The CDR3 coding sequence is TGTGCCAGCAGCGCCCCCCGGGACAGGGCACACACCATATATTTT. Full variable domain (rest looked up from reference TRBV11-2 and TRBJ1-3): EAGVAQSPRYKIIEKRQSVAFWCNPISGHATLYWYQQILGQGPKLLIQFQNNGVVDDSQLPKDRFSAERLKGVDSTLKIQPAKLEDSAVYLCASSAPRDRAHTIYFGEGSWLTVV.

The CDR3 reads CASRQGPNTGELFF. CDR3 DNA sequence: TGCGCCAGCAGACAGGGACCTAACACCGGGGAGCTGTTTTTT. The chain combines TRBV5-1 with TRBJ2-2, with a weak D call TRBD1 (6 bases). Per the germline V gene, CDR1 is SGHRS and CDR2 is YFSETQ. Trimming stripped 5 bases from V and 2 bases from J, with 10 bases between. The CDR3 sequence is 14 residues long.

V gene TRBV6-5 combines with J gene TRBJ2-1; D call uncertain. Germline lookup yields CDR1 MNHEY and CDR2 SVGAGI. The ends were cut back, 6 bases at V and 10 bases at J, with 10 bases in the middle. CDR3 size: 11 residues. The DNA for the CDR3 is TGTGCCAGCAGCTTATTGGGGGAGCAGTTCTTC. Its protein is CASSLLGEQFF.

With respect to this clone: Other DNA sequences in this specimen translate into the identical CDR3. The rearrangement joins TRBV11-3 to TRBJ2-2; D gene uncertain. With 4 bases removed from V and 6 bases from J, the gap between germline ends came to 9 bases. Germline CDR1 reads SGHNT; CDR2 reads YENEEA. CDR3 length: 13 residues. This CDR3 reads CASSSYSAGELFF. In DNA form, the CDR3 reads TGTGCCAGCAGCTCCTACTCGGCCGGGGAGCTGTTTTTT. Drawing the rest from reference TRBV11-3 and TRBJ2-2, the complete variable domain is EAGVVQSPRYKIIEKKQPVAFWCNPISGHNTLYWYLQNLGQGPELLIRYENEEAVDDSQLPKDRFSAERLKGVDSTLKIQPAELGDSAVYLCASSSYSAGELFFGEGSRLTVL.

V is TRBV5-4 and J is TRBJ2-1; 13 bases map to TRBD2. This CDR3 spans 15 amino acids. The J segment lost 9 bases and the V segment lost 4 bases, leaving 7 bases of the junction unmatched. Germline V gene sequence: CDR1 SGHNT, CDR2 YYREEE (reference sequence). The CDR3 is CASSPGLAGASEQFF. The DNA for the CDR3 is TGTGCCAGCAGCCCCGGACTAGCGGGAGCGTCTGAGCAGTTCTTC.

The count of this clone is one. Here the CDR3 reads CASSFDIPGQGYEQYF. The CDR3 DNA reads TGTGCCAGCAGCTTTGATATTCCGGGACAGGGCTACGAGCAGTACTTC. V is TRBV11-2 and J is TRBJ2-7; 9 nucleotides line up with TRBD1. Germline V CDR1 and CDR2: SGHAT, FQNNGV. With 3 bases clipped from V and 3 bases from J, the junction kept 9 bases outside the gene matches. This CDR3 contains 16 residues.

The rearrangement links TRBV5-1 to TRBJ2-5; 10 bases match TRBD1. The last part of the DNA fits TRBJ2-7 better; the J call may be wrong. The V gene's germline CDR1 is SGHRS and CDR2 YFSETQ. The CDR3 has 13 residues. CDR3 amino acids: CASSLWTGGEQYF. The CDR3 region has the DNA TGCGCCAGCAGCTTGTGGACAGGGGGCGAGCAGTACTTC.

The V and J genes are TRBV9 and TRBJ2-1; a weak D match, TRBD1 (6 bases). There are 15 residues in the CDR3. Germline V CDR1 and CDR2: SGDLS, YYNGEE. The V end was cut by 0 bases, the J end by 4 bases, with 11 bases between. In DNA form, the CDR3 reads TGTGCCAGCAGCGTAGTGCAAGGGGGATACAATGAGCAGTTCTTC. Translation gives CASSVVQGGYNEQFF.

The rearrangement uses TRBV4-1 and TRBJ2-2; D might be TRBD1 (5 bases). V lost 4 bases and J 5 bases, leaving 8 bases between the germline ends. Germline loops: CDR1 MGHRA, CDR2 YSYEKL. CDR3 length: 13 residues. The CDR3 sequence: CASSLQGTGELFF. CDR3 nucleotides: TGCGCCAGCAGCCTCCAGGGAACCGGGGAGCTGTTTTTT.

The chain has TRBV5-1 and TRBJ2-2; D not certain. V was cut by 1 base and J by 0 bases, with 7 bases left in between. This CDR3 is built from 15 residues. Germline loops: CDR1 SGHRS, CDR2 YFSETQ. As DNA, the CDR3 is TGCGCCAGCAGCTTGAAACTCACGAACACCGGGGAGCTGTTTTTT. Translation gives CASSLKLTNTGELFF.

The V call is TRBV19, the J call TRBJ1-1; 8 bases agree with TRBD1. CDR1 and CDR2 (germline): LNHDA, SQIVND (reference sequence). This CDR3 is built from 13 residues. Unmatched junction bases numbered 8, after V lost 8 bases and J lost 6 bases. The CDR3 loop is CASGRGQVAEAFF. For the CDR3, the DNA is TGTGCCAGTGGGAGGGGACAGGTCGCTGAAGCTTTCTTT.

The gene calls are TRBV7-5 and TRBJ2-5; TRBD2 was called by the table and not checked on the DNA. TRBV7-5 is a pseudogene. CDR3 length: 18 amino acids. CDR3 in DNA: TGTGTCAGAAGCTTAGCGCATATTGGCGGGAGGGCCGGGGAGACCCAGTACTTC. Translating gives CVRSLAHIGGRAGETQYF.